What follows are 28 T cell receptor beta chains derived from one specimen sequenced in a study of T-cell memory formation after mild COVID-19. Via MiXCR, TCRdb re-called the 5' RACE reads, giving one row per CDR3 protein. The table includes about 180,000 distinct CDR3 sequences, around a sixth detected once. Sequenced input: PBMCs or a T cell subset sorted from them (not recorded which). The receptor set was obtained from a man aged 18-30 years who had mild COVID-19 (a few samples of this study predate the infection). Cell type and time point are not known.

This clonotype has ten or more counts. This chain joins TRBV6-2 or TRBV6-3 and TRBJ1-1; no clear D. CDR3 size: 15 residues. V was pared by 5 bases and J by 1 base, with 14 bases between. Looked up from germline, CDR1 is MNHEY and CDR2 is SVGEGT. The CDR3 DNA follows: TGTGCCAGCAGTAACCCTAAATGGGGGAACACTGAAGCTTTCTTT. As protein: CASSNPKWGNTEAFF.

In this sample, this clonotype turned up a few times. J is TRBJ2-1 and V is TRBV7-3; TRBD1 is a possible D gene (6 bases). The CDR3 has 13 amino acids. V lost 5 bases, J lost 8 bases, and 13 bases lay in between. The V gene's germline CDR1 is SGHTA and CDR2 FQGTGA. The CDR3, as DNA: TGTGCCAGCAGCCTAAAGGCAGGGGATGAGCAGTTCTTC. Its protein product is CASSLKAGDEQFF.

This clonotype appeared a few times. The chain combines TRBV6-5 with TRBJ2-3, with 9 bases matching TRBD2. Germline CDR1 is MNHEY and CDR2 is SVGAGI. The trim removed 7 bases at V and 2 bases at J, leaving 10 bases unmatched. This CDR3 has 16 residues. The CDR3 sequence is CASTPSSGVATDTQYF. The DNA of the CDR3 is TGTGCCAGCACCCCATCTAGCGGGGTAGCCACAGATACGCAGTATTTT.

This clonotype was observed a few times. The chain carries TRBV7-9 and TRBJ1-2, with D tentatively TRBD1 (6 bases). Trimming cost V 5 bases and J 4 bases, with 14 bases left between them. CDR1 is SEHNR and CDR2 is FQNEAQ in the germline V gene (reference sequence). The CDR3 is 14 residues long. The DNA of the CDR3 is TGTGCCAGCAGCCCAGGGGATGGGGGCTATGGCTACACCTTC. Protein: CASSPGDGGYGYTF.

This clonotype was seen repeatedly, ten times or more. The chain couples TRBV4-1 to TRBJ2-5, with D perhaps TRBD2 (7 bases). The CDR3 extends over 13 amino acids. V was shortened by 4 bases and J by 5 bases, with 11 bases between the two germline ends. Germline V gene data show CDR1 as MGHRA and CDR2 as YSYEKL. The CDR3 bases are TGCGCCAGCAGCCGAGGGGGGGCGGAGACCCAGTACTTC. This sequence encodes CASSRGGAETQYF.

V is TRBV11-1 and J is TRBJ2-3; D possibly corresponds to TRBD2 (6 bases). V dropped 5 bases and J dropped 4 bases, with 16 bases sitting between them. The CDR3 is made up of 15 amino acids. Per the germline V gene, CDR1 is SGHAT and CDR2 is FQDESV (reference sequence). The CDR3 region has the DNA TGTGCCAGCAGCCGTCTCGATTGGGGGGCAGATACGCAGTATTTT. It yields the protein CASSRLDWGADTQYF.

The gene calls are TRBV28 and TRBJ2-7, with D possibly TRBD2 on 5 matching bases. The CDR3 is 13 amino acids. The germline V gene encodes CDR1 MDHEN and CDR2 SYDVKM. Trimming removed 5 bases at V and 2 bases at J, with 10 bases between. For the CDR3, the DNA is TGTGCCAGCAGTCCTCACGGGGCCTACGAGCAGTACGTC. Translation: CASSPHGAYEQYV.

This rearrangement joins TRBV5-1 to TRBJ2-3; D uncertain. Looked up from germline, CDR1 is SGHRS and CDR2 is YFSETQ. The CDR3 consists of 14 residues. Trimming took 4 bases from V and 1 from J, leaving 10 bases between them. The CDR3 spells CASSPQYGTDTQYF. The CDR3 nucleotides are TGCGCCAGCAGCCCTCAATACGGCACAGATACGCAGTATTTT.

This clonotype occurred many times. J is TRBJ2-3 and V is TRBV4-1; D may be TRBD1 (6 bases). The CDR3 consists of 19 residues. Trimming removed 0 bases at V and 2 bases at J, with 21 bases between. Germline CDR1 MGHRA, CDR2 YSYEKL. The CDR3 here is CASSQEAPQGQGPTDTQYF. In DNA form, the CDR3 reads TGCGCCAGCAGCCAAGAAGCCCCCCAGGGACAAGGACCCACAGATACGCAGTATTTT.

This clonotype was seen a handful of times. This rearrangement joins TRBV11-2 to TRBJ2-3, with 9 bases fitting TRBD2. The germline V gene encodes CDR1 SGHAT and CDR2 FQNNGV. The CDR3 is 19 residues long. V was clipped by 2 bases and J by 0 bases; unmatched bases: 12. As DNA, the CDR3 is TGTGCCAGCAGCTTACCCTCACCCCTAGCGGGGACTAGCACAGATACGCAGTATTTT. This gives the protein CASSLPSPLAGTSTDTQYF.

This clonotype was seen just once. The V gene is TRBV10-3, the J gene TRBJ1-2, with D possibly being TRBD1 (5 bases). The V and J ends lost 11 bases and 5 bases respectively, with 15 bases between them. The CDR3 has 12 residues. Germline V lookup: CDR1 ENHRY, CDR2 SYGVKD. Written as DNA, the CDR3 is TGTGCCTCAGGCGGGGCCAATTATGGCTACACCTTC. This gives the protein CASGGANYGYTF.

The chain links TRBV5-1 to TRBJ2-7; D unclear. The V end was cut by 4 bases, the J end by 4 bases, with 15 bases between. The CDR3 has 14 amino acids. The germline V gene has CDR1 SGHRS and CDR2 YFSETQ. CDR3 sequence: CASSAYVPGYEQYV. In DNA form, the CDR3 reads TGCGCCAGCAGCGCCTATGTTCCTGGGTACGAGCAGTACGTC.

CDR3 protein: CASSLAVGDYEQYV. For the CDR3, the DNA is TGCGCCAGCAGCTTGGCCGTAGGGGATTACGAGCAGTACGTC. The chain is built from TRBV5-1 and TRBJ2-7; D is perhaps TRBD1 (5 bases). CDR1 and CDR2 from the germline V gene are SGHRS and YFSETQ. V lost 0 bases to trimming and J lost 4 bases, with 11 bases between them. CDR3 length: 14 amino acids.

This clonotype was observed a few times. The chain uses TRBV20-1 and TRBJ1-4; D ambiguous. The germline V gene has CDR1 DFQATT and CDR2 SNEGSKA (reference sequence). The CDR3 is made up of 11 amino acids. Deletions cut 3 bases from V and 6 bases from J, with 5 bases between. CDR3 DNA sequence: TGCAGTGCTAGTAAGGATGAAAAACTGTTTTTT. Protein sequence: CSASKDEKLFF.

As DNA, the CDR3 is TGTGCCACCAGTGATTTACGCGACCTCAATGAAGCTTTCTTT. Amino acid sequence: CATSDLRDLNEAFF. The chain has TRBV24-1 and TRBJ1-1, with unresolved D. CDR1 and CDR2 from the germline V gene are KGHDR and SFDVKD. The CDR3 length is 14 residues. V was trimmed by 1 base and J by 7 bases, leaving 12 bases between them.

This clonotype was observed a few times. This sequence joins TRBV24-1 and TRBJ2-1; 11 positions agree with TRBD1. V shed 4 bases, J shed 7 bases, and the junction held 5 bases outside the gene matches. Germline CDR1 KGHDR, CDR2 SFDVKD. CDR3 length: 15 amino acids. CDR3 region: CATSDLGQGVNEQFF. For the CDR3, the DNA is TGTGCCACCAGTGACCTGGGACAGGGGGTAAATGAGCAGTTCTTC.

This clonotype was recorded a few times. This chain uses TRBV11-2 with TRBJ1-1; D possibly corresponds to TRBD1 (6 bases). The germline CDR1 and CDR2 sequences are SGHAT and FQNNGV. Trimming cost V 1 base and J 3 bases, with 15 bases left between them. CDR3 size: 16 residues. The CDR3 protein is CASSLGPGQGHTEAFF. DNA of the CDR3: TGTGCCAGCAGCTTAGGACCGGGACAAGGGCACACTGAAGCTTTCTTT.

This rearrangement joins TRBV7-9 to TRBJ1-5, with unresolved D. The CDR3 is 14 residues long. Between the trimmed V and J ends, which lost 4 bases and 2 bases, there was a span of 9 bases. In germline, CDR1 is SEHNR, CDR2 FQNEAQ (reference sequence). The CDR3 DNA reads TGTGCCAGCAGCTCCGCGTCGGGCAATCAGCCCCAGCATTTT. This translates into CASSSASGNQPQHF.

The sample holds a few counts of this clonotype. V gene TRBV5-1 combines with J gene TRBJ2-1; TRBD2 matches 7 bases. There are 14 residues in the CDR3. Trimming removed 4 bases from V and 0 bases from J; junction bases left unmatched: 1. Germline V gene sequence: CDR1 SGHRS, CDR2 YFSETQ. CDR3 sequence (DNA): TGCGCCAGCAGCCGGGGGGACTCCTACAATGAGCAGTTCTTC. Translated: CASSRGDSYNEQFF.

V is TRBV7-8 and J is TRBJ2-5; TRBD2 matches at 12 bases. In germline, CDR1 is SGHVS, CDR2 FQNEAQ. V lost 5 bases and J lost 0; bases outside the gene matches: 4. CDR3 length equals 16 residues. Here the CDR3 reads CASSQTSGGYQETQYF. In nucleotides, the CDR3 is TGTGCCAGCAGCCAAACTAGCGGGGGGTACCAAGAGACCCAGTACTTC. The complete variable domain, with remaining parts taken from reference TRBV7-8 and TRBJ2-5, reads GAGVSQSPRYKVAKRGQDVALRCDPISGHVSLFWYQQALGQGPEFLTYFQNEAQLDKSGLPSDRFFAERPEGSVSTLKIQRTQQEDSAVYLCASSQTSGGYQETQYFGPGTRLLVL.

This clonotype was observed once. The V and J genes are TRBV20-1 and TRBJ1-5; no reliable D call. CDR1 DFQATT and CDR2 SNEGSKA come from the germline V gene (reference sequence). CDR3 size: 13 residues. Trimming removed 0 bases at V and 5 bases at J, with 8 bases between. CDR3 sequence (DNA): TGCAGTGCTAGAGAGCTACCGTATCAGCCCCAGCATTTT. As protein: CSARELPYQPQHF.

The chain combines TRBV9 with TRBJ2-5; D is ambiguous. This CDR3 has 16 residues. V gave up 0 bases and J gave up 1 base, with 13 bases separating them. The germline V gene has CDR1 SGDLS and CDR2 YYNGEE. The CDR3 loop is CASSVGNDGPQETQYF. The CDR3 region has the DNA TGTGCCAGCAGCGTAGGCAATGACGGTCCCCAAGAGACCCAGTACTTC.

This clonotype was seen more than once but under ten times. The rearrangement uses TRBV29-1 and TRBJ2-7; 8 bases agree with TRBD1. Germline V gene sequence: CDR1 SQVTM, CDR2 ANQGSEA. The ends lost 7 bases at V and 1 base at J; junction bases unmatched: 3. The CDR3 consists of 12 residues. The CDR3 DNA is TGCAGCGGAGGGACAGGATCCTACGAGCAGTACTTC. Translating gives CSGGTGSYEQYF.

The sample holds a few counts of this clonotype. The junction departs from germline at one end; a sequencing error may be responsible. The chain uses TRBV2 and TRBJ2-1; D is possibly TRBD1 or TRBD2 (6 bases each). This CDR3 has 11 amino acids. CDR1 SNHLY and CDR2 FYNNEI come from the germline V gene. In DNA, the CDR3 is TGCAACGGGGGCCAATCCAATGAGCAGTTCTTC. Its protein is CNGGQSNEQFF.

This clonotype was picked up one time. V and J are TRBV6-2 or TRBV6-3 and TRBJ2-2; unclear D gene. There are 14 residues in the CDR3. The V and J ends lost 6 bases and 3 bases respectively, with 11 bases between them. Germline V lookup: CDR1 MNHEY, CDR2 SVGEGT. Written as DNA, the CDR3 is TGTGCCAGCAGAAGACAATCCCACACCGGGGAGCTGTTTTTT. Translated: CASRRQSHTGELFF.

The J gene is TRBJ2-7, the V gene TRBV6-2 or TRBV6-3, with 7 bases matching TRBD2. V gave up 2 bases and J gave up 0 bases; unmatched junction bases: 4. CDR1 is MNHEY, CDR2 SVGEGT, per germline. The CDR3 has 15 amino acids. The CDR3 sequence: CASSYPASGSYEQYV. CDR3 in DNA: TGTGCCAGCAGTTACCCAGCTAGCGGCTCCTACGAGCAGTACGTC.

V and J are TRBV7-2 and TRBJ1-1; possible D gene TRBD1, 6 bases. There are 14 residues in the CDR3. V was trimmed by 1 base and J by 2 bases, leaving 8 bases between them. CDR1 is SGHTA, CDR2 FQGNSA, per germline. The CDR3 loop is CASSLDRANTEAFF. The CDR3 DNA sequence: TGTGCCAGCAGCTTAGACAGGGCCAACACTGAAGCTTTCTTT.

This clonotype was counted between two and nine times. The V gene is TRBV2, the J gene TRBJ1-5, with 7 positions matching TRBD1. Germline-derived CDR1 and CDR2 are SNHLY and FYNNEI. V gave up 8 bases and J gave up 5 bases; unmatched junction bases: 9. The CDR3 runs to 14 residues. In nucleotides, the CDR3 is TGTGCCAGCGGGGGAACAGGGGAGGATCAGCCCCAGCATTTT. It codes for CASGGTGEDQPQHF. Full variable domain (missing parts from reference TRBV2 and TRBJ1-5): EPEVTQTPSHQVTQMGQEVILRCVPISNHLYFYWYRQILGQKVEFLVSFYNNEISEKSEIFDDQFSVERPDGSNFTLKIRSTKLEDSAMYFCASGGTGEDQPQHFGDGTRLSIL.